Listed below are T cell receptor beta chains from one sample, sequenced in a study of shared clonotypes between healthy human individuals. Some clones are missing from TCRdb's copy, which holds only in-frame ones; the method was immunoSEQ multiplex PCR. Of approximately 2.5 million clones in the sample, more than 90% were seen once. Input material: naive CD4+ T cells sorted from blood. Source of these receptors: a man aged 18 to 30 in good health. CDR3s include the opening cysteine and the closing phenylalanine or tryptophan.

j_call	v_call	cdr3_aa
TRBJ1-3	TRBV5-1	CASSYTSPTSGNTIYF
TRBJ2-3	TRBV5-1	CASSLAPRNERTDTQYF
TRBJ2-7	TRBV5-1	CASSSGTADYEQYF
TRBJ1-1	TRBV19	CASSTGPNTEAFF
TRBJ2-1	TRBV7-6	CASSFERELWNEQFF
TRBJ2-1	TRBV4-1	CASSLDRTYNEQFF
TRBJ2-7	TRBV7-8	CASSLKSDKYYEQYF
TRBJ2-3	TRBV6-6	CASSPRLHFGDTQYF
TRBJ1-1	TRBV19	CASRETANTEAFF
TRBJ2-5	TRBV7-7	CASSLAGAQETQYF
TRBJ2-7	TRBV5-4	CASSLLAGDSYEQYF
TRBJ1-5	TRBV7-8	CASSLASNQPQHF
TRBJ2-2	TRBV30	CAWSVRDRLLGELFF
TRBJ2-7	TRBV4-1	CASSPYPTGPYEQYF
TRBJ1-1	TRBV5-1	CASSPGTGVPDTEAFF
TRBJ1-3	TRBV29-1	CSVATYLGNTIYF
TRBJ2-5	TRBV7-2	CASSLPSGGIHQTQYF
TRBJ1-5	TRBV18	CASSPSLLDGQPQHF
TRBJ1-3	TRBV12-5	CASGLVDPPYTIYF
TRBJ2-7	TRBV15	CATSRDYDGLSSYEQYF
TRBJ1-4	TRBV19	CASSKGQGGEKLFF
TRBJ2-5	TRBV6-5	CASSYGTGARETQYF
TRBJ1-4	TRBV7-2	CASSIQQGAFEKLFF
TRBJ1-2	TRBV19	CASCKTVGTGAYGYTF
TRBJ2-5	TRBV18	CASSPPMEETQYF
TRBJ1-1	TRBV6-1	CASSEALGGSHTEAFF
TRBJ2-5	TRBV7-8	CASSLAGGSSQETQYF
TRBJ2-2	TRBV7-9	CASSLGQGDTGELFF
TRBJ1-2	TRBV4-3	CASSQEFGGLNYGYTF
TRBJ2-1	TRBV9	CASSERGDWADNEQFF
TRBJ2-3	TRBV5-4	CASSLAGARDTQYF
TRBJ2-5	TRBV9	CASSPSPDRDGETQYF
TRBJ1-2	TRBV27	CASSFSGDYGYTF
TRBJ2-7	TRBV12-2	CASRPGTSRTHYEQYF
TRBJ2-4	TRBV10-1	CASSEMTGVGAKNIQYF